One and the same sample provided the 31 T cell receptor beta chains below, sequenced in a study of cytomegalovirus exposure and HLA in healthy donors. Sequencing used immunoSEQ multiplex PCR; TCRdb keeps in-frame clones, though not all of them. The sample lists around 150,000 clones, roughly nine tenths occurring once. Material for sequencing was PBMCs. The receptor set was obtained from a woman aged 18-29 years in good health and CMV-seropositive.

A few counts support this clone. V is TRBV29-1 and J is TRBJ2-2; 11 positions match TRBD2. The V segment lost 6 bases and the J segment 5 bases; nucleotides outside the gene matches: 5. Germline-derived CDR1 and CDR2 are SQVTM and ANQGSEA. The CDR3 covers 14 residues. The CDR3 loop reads CSVGRLAGTGELFF. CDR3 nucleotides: TGCAGCGTCGGGAGACTAGCGGGGACCGGGGAGCTGTTTTTT.

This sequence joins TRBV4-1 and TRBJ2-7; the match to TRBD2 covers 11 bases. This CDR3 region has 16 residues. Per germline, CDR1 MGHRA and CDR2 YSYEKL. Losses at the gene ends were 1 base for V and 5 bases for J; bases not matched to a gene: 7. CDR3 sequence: CASSQGVAGGPHEQYF. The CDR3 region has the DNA TGCGCCAGCAGCCAAGGGGTAGCGGGGGGGCCCCACGAGCAGTACTTC.

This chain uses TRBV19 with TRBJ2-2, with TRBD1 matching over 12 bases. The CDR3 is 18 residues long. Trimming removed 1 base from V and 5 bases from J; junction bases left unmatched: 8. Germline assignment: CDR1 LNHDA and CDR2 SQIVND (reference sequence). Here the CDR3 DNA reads TGTGCCAGTAGTATAGTTATTGGGACAGGGGGCGGTACCGGGGAGCTGTTTTTT. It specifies CASSIVIGTGGGTGELFF.

As DNA, the CDR3 is TGTGCCAGCCGACTAGCGGGAGGGCCTTATGAGCAGTTCTTC. Its protein product is CASRLAGGPYEQFF. The rearrangement links TRBV5-4 to TRBJ2-1, with 14 bases lining up with TRBD2. This CDR3 is built from 14 residues. Germline V gives CDR1 SGHNT, CDR2 YYREEE (reference sequence). The ends lost 7 bases at V and 8 bases at J; junction bases unmatched: 5.

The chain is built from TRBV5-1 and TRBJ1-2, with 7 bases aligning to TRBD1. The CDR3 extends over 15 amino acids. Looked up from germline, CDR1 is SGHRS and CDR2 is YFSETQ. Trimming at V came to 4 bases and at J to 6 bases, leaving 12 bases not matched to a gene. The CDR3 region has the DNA TGCGCCAGCAGCCCCTGGACAGGCGACCACGATGGCTACACCTTC. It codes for CASSPWTGDHDGYTF.

For the CDR3, the DNA is TGTGCCAGCTCCTTACCGGGACAGGATTCAGATACGCAGTATTTT. This codes for CASSLPGQDSDTQYF. The chain has TRBV18 and TRBJ2-3, with 8 bases that match TRBD1. Germline-derived CDR1 and CDR2 are KGHSH and LQKENI. This CDR3 spans 15 amino acids. The ends lost 6 bases at V and 4 bases at J; junction bases unmatched: 9.

The DNA of the CDR3 is TGTGCCAGCAGCTCCAGACTAGCGGGGCTCTCCTACAATGAGCAGTTCTTC. Translating it yields CASSSRLAGLSYNEQFF. The chain combines TRBV11-3 with TRBJ2-1; 11 nucleotides align to TRBD2. Germline V lookup: CDR1 SGHNT, CDR2 YENEEA. The length of the CDR3 is 17 residues. V dropped 4 bases and J dropped 0; count of bases not matched to a gene: 5.

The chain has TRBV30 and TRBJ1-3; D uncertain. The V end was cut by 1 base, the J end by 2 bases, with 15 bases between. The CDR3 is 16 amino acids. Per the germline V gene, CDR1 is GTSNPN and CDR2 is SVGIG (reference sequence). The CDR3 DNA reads TGTGCCTGGAGTGAACTATTCCCATTAACTGGAAACACCATATATTTT. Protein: CAWSELFPLTGNTIYF.

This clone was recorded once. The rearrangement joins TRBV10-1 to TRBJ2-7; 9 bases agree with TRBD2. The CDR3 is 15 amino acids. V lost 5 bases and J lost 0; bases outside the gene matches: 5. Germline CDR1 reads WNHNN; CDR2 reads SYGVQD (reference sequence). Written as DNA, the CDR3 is TGCGCCAGCAGTCCTAGCGGGAACCCCTCCTACGAGCAGTACTTC. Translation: CASSPSGNPSYEQYF.

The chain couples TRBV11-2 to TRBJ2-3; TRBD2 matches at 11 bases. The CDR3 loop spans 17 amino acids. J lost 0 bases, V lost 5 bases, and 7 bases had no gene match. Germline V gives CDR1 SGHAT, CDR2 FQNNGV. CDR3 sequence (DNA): TGTGCCAGCAGCGAGAGGGGACTAGCGGTCAGCACAGATACGCAGTATTTT. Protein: CASSERGLAVSTDTQYF.

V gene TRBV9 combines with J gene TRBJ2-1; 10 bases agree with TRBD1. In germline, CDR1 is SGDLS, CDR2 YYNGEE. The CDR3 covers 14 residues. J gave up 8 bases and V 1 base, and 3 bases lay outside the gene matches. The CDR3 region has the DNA TGTGCCAGCAGCGTACGACAGGGGGCGGATGAGCAGTTCTTC. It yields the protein CASSVRQGADEQFF.

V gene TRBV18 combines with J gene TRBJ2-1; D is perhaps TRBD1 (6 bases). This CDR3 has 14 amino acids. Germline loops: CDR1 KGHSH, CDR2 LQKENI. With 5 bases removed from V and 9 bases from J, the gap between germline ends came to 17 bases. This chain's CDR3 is CASSWEQGIGEQFF. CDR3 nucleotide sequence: TGTGCCAGCTCATGGGAACAGGGAATAGGTGAGCAGTTCTTC.

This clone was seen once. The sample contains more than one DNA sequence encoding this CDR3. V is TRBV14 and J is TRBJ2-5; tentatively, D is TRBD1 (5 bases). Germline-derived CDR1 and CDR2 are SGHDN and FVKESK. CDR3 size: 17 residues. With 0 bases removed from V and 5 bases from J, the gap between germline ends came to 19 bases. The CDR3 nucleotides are TGTGCCAGCAGCCAAGACAGGGCGCATAGATCAATCGAGACCCAGTACTTC. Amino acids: CASSQDRAHRSIETQYF.

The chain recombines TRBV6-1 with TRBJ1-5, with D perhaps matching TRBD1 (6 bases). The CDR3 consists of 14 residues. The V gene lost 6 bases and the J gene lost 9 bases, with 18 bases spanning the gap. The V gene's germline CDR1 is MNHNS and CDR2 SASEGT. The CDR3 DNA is TGTGCCAGCAGCGTTAGGGGGTACGGGTGGCCCCAGCATTTT. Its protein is CASSVRGYGWPQHF.

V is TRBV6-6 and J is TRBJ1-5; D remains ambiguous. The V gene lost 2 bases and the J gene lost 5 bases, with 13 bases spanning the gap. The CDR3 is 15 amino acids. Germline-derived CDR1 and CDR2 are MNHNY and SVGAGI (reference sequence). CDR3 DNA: TGTGCCAGCAGTTACGACGCCGCCGGGTATCAGCCCCAGCATTTT. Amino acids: CASSYDAAGYQPQHF.

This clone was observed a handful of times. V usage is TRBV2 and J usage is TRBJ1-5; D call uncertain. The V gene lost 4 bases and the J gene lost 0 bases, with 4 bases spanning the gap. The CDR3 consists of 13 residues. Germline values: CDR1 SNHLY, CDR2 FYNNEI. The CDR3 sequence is CASSGDSNQPQHF. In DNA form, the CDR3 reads TGTGCCAGCAGTGGAGATAGCAATCAGCCCCAGCATTTT.

The CDR3 protein is CASRGTSGHSGELFF. CDR3 coding DNA: TGTGCCAGCAGGGGGACTAGCGGACACTCCGGGGAGCTGTTTTTT. This chain connects TRBV2 to TRBJ2-2, with 11 bases matching TRBD2. CDR1 SNHLY and CDR2 FYNNEI come from the germline V gene. The CDR3 contains 15 residues. Trimming removed 6 bases from V and 6 bases from J; junction bases left unmatched: 6.

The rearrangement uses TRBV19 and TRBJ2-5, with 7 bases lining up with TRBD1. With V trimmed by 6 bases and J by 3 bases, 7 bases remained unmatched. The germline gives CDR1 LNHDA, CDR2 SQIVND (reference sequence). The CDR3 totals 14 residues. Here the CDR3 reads CASRKTGSEETQYF. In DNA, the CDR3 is TGTGCCAGTAGGAAGACAGGGTCCGAAGAGACCCAGTACTTC. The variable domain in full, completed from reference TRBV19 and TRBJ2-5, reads DGGITQSPKYLFRKEGQNVTLSCEQNLNHDAMYWYRQDPGQGLRLIYYSQIVNDFQKGDIAEGYSVSREKKESFPLTVTSAQKNPTAFYLCASRKTGSEETQYFGPGTRLLVL.

CDR3 sequence (DNA): TGTGCCTGGAGTACCGACAGGGACTGGAAGACCCAGTACTTC. Translated, it gives CAWSTDRDWKTQYF. The chain recombines TRBV30 with TRBJ2-5, with D perhaps matching TRBD1 (7 bases). The CDR3 is 14 residues long. Trimming removed 2 bases from V and 6 bases from J, with 16 bases in between. CDR1 is GTSNPN, CDR2 SVGIG, per germline (reference sequence).

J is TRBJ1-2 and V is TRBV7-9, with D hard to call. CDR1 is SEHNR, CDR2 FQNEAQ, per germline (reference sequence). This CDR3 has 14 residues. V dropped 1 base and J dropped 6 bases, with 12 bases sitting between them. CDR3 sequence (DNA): TGTGCCAGCAGCTTAGTCGTCCTGGCAGATGGCTACACCTTC. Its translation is CASSLVVLADGYTF.

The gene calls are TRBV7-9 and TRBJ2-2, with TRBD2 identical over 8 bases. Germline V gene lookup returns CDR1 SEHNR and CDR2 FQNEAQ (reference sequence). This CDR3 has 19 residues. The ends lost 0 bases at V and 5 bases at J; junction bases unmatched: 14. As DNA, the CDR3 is TGTGCCAGCAGCTTAGCTGGCGGGAGGATTAACGGGGTTACCGGGGAGCTGTTTTTT. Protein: CASSLAGGRINGVTGELFF.

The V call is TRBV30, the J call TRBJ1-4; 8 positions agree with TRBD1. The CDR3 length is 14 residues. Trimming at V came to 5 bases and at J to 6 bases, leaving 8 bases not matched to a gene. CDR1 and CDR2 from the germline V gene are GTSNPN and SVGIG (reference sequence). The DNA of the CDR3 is TGTGCCTGGGGTTCCGGACAGGGCCATGAAAAACTGTTTTTT. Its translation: CAWGSGQGHEKLFF.

The chain's CDR3 is CASSDSSGTSGREQYF. The CDR3 coding sequence is TGTGCCAGCAGCGATTCCTCCGGGACTAGCGGGAGGGAGCAGTACTTC. The chain uses TRBV9 and TRBJ2-7; 15 bases are a match to TRBD2. The CDR3 length is 16 residues. Germline CDR1 reads SGDLS; CDR2 reads YYNGEE. J was trimmed by 7 bases and V by 3 bases; bases with no gene match: 8.

The CDR3 DNA follows: TGTGCCAGCAGTACCTACACTTGGGACAGATATTCTGGGGCCAACGTCCTGACTTTC. Its translation: CASSTYTWDRYSGANVLTF. V is TRBV27 and J is TRBJ2-6; 7 bases align to TRBD1. V lost 5 bases and J lost 1; bases outside the gene matches: 14. Per the germline V gene, CDR1 is MNHEY and CDR2 is SMNVEV (reference sequence). The length of the CDR3 is 19 residues.

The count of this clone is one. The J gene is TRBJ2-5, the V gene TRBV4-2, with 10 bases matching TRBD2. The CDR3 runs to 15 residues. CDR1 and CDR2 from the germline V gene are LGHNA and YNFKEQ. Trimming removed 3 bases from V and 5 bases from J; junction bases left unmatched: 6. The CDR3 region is CASSQLAGVGETQYF. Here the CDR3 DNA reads TGTGCCAGCAGCCAGCTAGCGGGAGTGGGGGAGACCCAGTACTTC.

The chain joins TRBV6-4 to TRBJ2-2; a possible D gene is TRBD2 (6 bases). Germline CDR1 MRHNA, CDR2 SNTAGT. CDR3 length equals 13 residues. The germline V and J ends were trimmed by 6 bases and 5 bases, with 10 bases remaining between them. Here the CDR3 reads CASSPSGTGELFF. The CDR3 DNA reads TGTGCCAGCAGCCCCAGCGGGACCGGGGAGCTGTTTTTT.

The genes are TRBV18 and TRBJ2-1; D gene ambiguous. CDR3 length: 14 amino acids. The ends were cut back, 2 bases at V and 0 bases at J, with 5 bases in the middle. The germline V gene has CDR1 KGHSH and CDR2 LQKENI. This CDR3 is CASSPASSYNEQFF. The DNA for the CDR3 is TGTGCCAGCTCACCAGCGAGCTCCTACAATGAGCAGTTCTTC.

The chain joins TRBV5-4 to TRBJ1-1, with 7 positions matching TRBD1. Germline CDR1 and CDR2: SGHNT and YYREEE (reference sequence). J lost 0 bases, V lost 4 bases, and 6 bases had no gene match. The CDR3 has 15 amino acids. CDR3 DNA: TGTGCCAGCAGCCTCCAGGGACAGATGAACACTGAAGCTTTCTTT. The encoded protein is CASSLQGQMNTEAFF.

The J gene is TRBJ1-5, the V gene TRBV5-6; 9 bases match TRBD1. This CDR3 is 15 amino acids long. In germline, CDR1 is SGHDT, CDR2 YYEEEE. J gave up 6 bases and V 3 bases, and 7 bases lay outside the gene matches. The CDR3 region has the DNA TGTGCCAGCAGCTACACGGGACAGGGCGGTCAGCCCCAGCATTTT. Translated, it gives CASSYTGQGGQPQHF.

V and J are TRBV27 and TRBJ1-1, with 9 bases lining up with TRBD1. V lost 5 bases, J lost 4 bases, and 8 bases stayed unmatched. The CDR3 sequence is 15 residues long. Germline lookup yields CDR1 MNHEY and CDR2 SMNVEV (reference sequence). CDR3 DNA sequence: TGTGCCAGCAGTGATAGGGACAGGGCGGGCACTGAAGCTTTCTTT. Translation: CASSDRDRAGTEAFF.

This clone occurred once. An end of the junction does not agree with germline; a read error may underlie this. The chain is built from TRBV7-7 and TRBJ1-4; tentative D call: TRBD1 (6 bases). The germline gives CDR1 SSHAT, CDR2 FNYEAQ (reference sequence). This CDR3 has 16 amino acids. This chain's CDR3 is CASSSDRPTTNEKLFF. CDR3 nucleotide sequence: TGTGCTAGCAGCTCCGACAGGCCCACAACTAATGAAAAACTGTTTTTT. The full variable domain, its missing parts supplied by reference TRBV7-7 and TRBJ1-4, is GAGVSQSPRYKVTKRGQDVTLRCDPISSHATLYWYQQALGQGPEFLTYFNYEAQPDKSGLPSDRFSAERPEGSISTLTIQRTEQRDSAMYRCASSSDRPTTNEKLFFGSGTQLSVL.